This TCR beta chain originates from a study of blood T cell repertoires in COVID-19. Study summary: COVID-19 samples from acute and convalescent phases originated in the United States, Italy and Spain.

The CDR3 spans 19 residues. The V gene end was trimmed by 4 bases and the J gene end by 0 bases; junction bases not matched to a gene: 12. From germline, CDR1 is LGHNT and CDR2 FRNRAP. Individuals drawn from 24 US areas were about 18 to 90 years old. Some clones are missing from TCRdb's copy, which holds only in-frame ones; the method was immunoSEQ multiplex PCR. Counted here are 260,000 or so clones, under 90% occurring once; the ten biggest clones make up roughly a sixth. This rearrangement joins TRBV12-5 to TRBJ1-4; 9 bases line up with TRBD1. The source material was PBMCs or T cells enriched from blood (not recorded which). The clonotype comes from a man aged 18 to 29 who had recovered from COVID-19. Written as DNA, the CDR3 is TGTGCTAGTGGTTGGTCAACTACCGACAGGGGGACAACTAATGAAAAACTGTTTTTT. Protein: CASGWSTTDRGTTNEKLFF.